The 23 T cell receptor beta chains given below trace back to one sample, sequenced in a study of identical twins. Via MiXCR, TCRdb re-called the 5' RACE reads, giving one row per CDR3 protein. The sample records 700,000 or so distinct CDR3 sequences, 8.5% to 9.5% being singletons. These data were likewise used in another study, on yellow fever vaccine responses in identical twins.

Sequenced material: PBMCs. The source of these receptors is a woman between 18 and 29 years old in good health.

V gene TRBV6-2 or TRBV6-3 combines with J gene TRBJ2-2; 9 bases agree with TRBD1. CDR3 length equals 17 residues. With 2 bases clipped from V and 2 bases from J, the junction kept 6 bases outside the gene matches. Germline V CDR1 and CDR2: MNHEY, SVGEGT. The chain's CDR3 is CASSYGTGWSNTGELFF. The DNA of the CDR3 is TGTGCCAGCAGTTACGGGACAGGGTGGTCTAACACCGGGGAGCTGTTTTTT.

This clonotype was counted only a few times. This chain connects TRBV6-1 to TRBJ2-7; D may be TRBD1 or TRBD2 (5 bases each). There are 14 residues in the CDR3. Germline V gives CDR1 MNHNS, CDR2 SASEGT. Trimming cost V 6 bases and J 0 bases, with 12 bases left between them. CDR3 amino acids: CASRPGRSSYEQYF. DNA of the CDR3: TGTGCCAGCAGACCGGGACGGAGCTCCTACGAGCAGTACTTC.

The gene calls are TRBV7-9 and TRBJ2-7; either TRBD1 or TRBD2 may supply D (6 bases each). Germline V gene data show CDR1 as SEHNR and CDR2 as FQNEAQ (reference sequence). Trimming shortened V by 1 base and J by 7 bases, and 17 bases separated the two germline ends. The length of the CDR3 is 15 residues. The CDR3 is CASSLGGGPSGEQYF. The CDR3 DNA reads as TGTGCCAGCAGCTTAGGTGGGGGGCCCAGTGGGGAGCAGTACTTC.

The chain combines TRBV4-1 with TRBJ2-5; no reliable D call. Germline-derived CDR1 and CDR2 are MGHRA and YSYEKL. The CDR3 runs 13 residues. The V end lost 5 bases, the J end lost 5 bases, and 12 bases lay between the germline ends. CDR3 loop: CASSSQVVETQYF. CDR3 DNA sequence: TGCGCCAGCAGCTCCCAAGTCGTGGAGACCCAGTACTTC.

This clonotype showed up many times. This chain links TRBV25-1 with TRBJ2-7; 7 bases line up with TRBD1. J lost 3 bases, V lost 10 bases, and 9 bases had no gene match. The germline V gene encodes CDR1 MGHDK and CDR2 SYGVNS. The CDR3 has 13 amino acids. CDR3 in amino acids: CAINRDRGYEQYF. Here the CDR3 DNA reads TGTGCCATCAACCGGGACAGAGGCTACGAGCAGTACTTC.

The chain links TRBV29-1 to TRBJ2-1; 9 bases agree with TRBD1. CDR1 SQVTM and CDR2 ANQGSEA come from the germline V gene. V trimming: 5 bases; J trimming: 9 bases; junction bases outside the gene matches: 11. The CDR3 sequence is 14 residues long. The CDR3 DNA follows: TGCAGCGTTAGTACGGGACAGGGTATCAGTGAGCAGTTCTTC. Its protein is CSVSTGQGISEQFF.

This clonotype occurred a few times. V usage is TRBV20-1 and J usage is TRBJ2-7; the match to TRBD2 covers 8 bases. V gave up 0 bases and J gave up 2 bases; unmatched junction bases: 3. CDR3 length equals 14 residues. CDR1 and CDR2 from the germline V gene are DFQATT and SNEGSKA (reference sequence). The CDR3 coding sequence is TGCAGTGCTAGAGAAGCGGGAGCACCCTACGAGCAGTACTTC. Its protein is CSAREAGAPYEQYF.

This clonotype was counted a few times. The chain joins TRBV3-1 to TRBJ1-5; D is uncertain. The CDR3 runs to 15 residues. Trimming cost V 3 bases and J 0 bases, with 9 bases left between them. The germline gives CDR1 LGHDT, CDR2 YNNKEL (reference sequence). The CDR3 sequence: CASSQSALSNQPQHF. The CDR3 bases are TGTGCCAGCAGCCAGTCCGCCCTTAGCAATCAGCCCCAGCATTTT.

In its sample, this clonotype was seen a few times. This chain connects TRBV10-3 to TRBJ2-7, with D perhaps matching TRBD2 (6 bases). Germline-derived CDR1 and CDR2 are ENHRY and SYGVKD. Trimming left V 7 bases short and J 4 bases short, with 17 bases between. There are 14 residues in the CDR3. In DNA, the CDR3 is TGTGCCATCATGCAAGGAGGGGCCGTATACGAGCAGTACTTC. As protein: CAIMQGGAVYEQYF.

This clonotype was counted at least ten times. This chain joins TRBV7-2 and TRBJ2-2; 10 bases align to TRBD2. The germline V gene has CDR1 SGHTA and CDR2 FQGNSA. There are 17 residues in the CDR3. V shed 2 bases and J 5 bases; nucleotides not matched to a gene: 8. The CDR3 region is CASSLSLAGVGTGELFF. CDR3 DNA sequence: TGTGCCAGCAGCTTAAGTCTAGCGGGAGTCGGGACCGGGGAGCTGTTTTTT.

This clonotype was seen only a few times. The chain couples TRBV9 to TRBJ2-3; 9 bases map to TRBD1. Trimming took 2 bases from V and 1 from J; bases not matched to a gene: 5. Germline V gene data show CDR1 as SGDLS and CDR2 as YYNGEE. The CDR3 is made up of 16 amino acids. CDR3 bases: TGTGCCAGCAGCGTTGGGACAGGGAAAGGCACAGATACGCAGTATTTT. Amino acid sequence: CASSVGTGKGTDTQYF. Full variable domain (outside the CDR3, taken from reference TRBV9 and TRBJ2-3): DSGVTQTPKHLITATGQRVTLRCSPRSGDLSVYWYQQSLDQGLQFLIQYYNGEERAKGNILERFSAQQFPDLHSELNLSSLELGDSALYFCASSVGTGKGTDTQYFGPGTRLTVL.

DNA of the CDR3: TGCAGTGCTAGAGAAGGACTAGCGGGGCGCACAGATACGCAGTATTTT. Its translation is CSAREGLAGRTDTQYF. The chain links TRBV20-1 to TRBJ2-3; TRBD2 matches at 12 bases. Germline-derived CDR1 and CDR2 are DFQATT and SNEGSKA (reference sequence). The V and J ends lost 0 bases and 1 base, in that order; junction bases with no gene match: 2. This CDR3 comprises 16 residues.

The CDR3 nucleotides read TGCGCCAGCAGCGCGGGGACTGGGTACAATGAGCAGTTCTTC. Its protein product is CASSAGTGYNEQFF. This rearrangement joins TRBV5-1 to TRBJ2-1, with a tentative D call TRBD2 (6 bases). In germline, CDR1 is SGHRS, CDR2 YFSETQ. Trimming removed 4 bases from V and 4 bases from J, with 12 bases in between. The CDR3 runs to 14 residues.

In this sample, this clonotype turned up a few times. The chain combines TRBV7-2 with TRBJ1-6, with D unclear. Trimming left V 5 bases short and J 9 bases short, with 20 bases between. The CDR3 is 16 amino acids. Germline V gene lookup returns CDR1 SGHTA and CDR2 FQGNSA. The CDR3 DNA reads TGTGCCAGCAGCGAACGAAGGGCGGTAGCTGGTTCACCCCTCCACTTT. Amino acids: CASSERRAVAGSPLHF.

This clonotype was recorded a few times. The rearrangement links TRBV12-5 to TRBJ2-5; the D gene is possibly TRBD2 (6 bases). The CDR3 spans 12 residues. The V gene's germline CDR1 is LGHNT and CDR2 FRNRAP. Trimming removed 7 bases from V and 5 bases from J, with 11 bases in between. CDR3: CASAGGSETQYF. Here the CDR3 DNA reads TGTGCTAGTGCTGGGGGGTCGGAGACCCAGTACTTC.

This clonotype was seen more than once but under ten times. The DNA for the CDR3 is TGCAGTGCTAGGCCCCCCAGAATTAACACCGGGGAGCTGTTTTTT. Its protein product is CSARPPRINTGELFF. V gene TRBV20-1 combines with J gene TRBJ2-2, with D uncertain. The CDR3 has 15 amino acids. The germline V gene encodes CDR1 DFQATT and CDR2 SNEGSKA (reference sequence). Trimming pared 3 bases from V and 2 bases from J, leaving 13 bases between.

This clonotype was recorded at least ten times. J is TRBJ2-7 and V is TRBV12-3 or TRBV12-4, with a tentative D call TRBD1 (6 bases). The CDR3 totals 15 residues. The V and J ends lost 3 bases and 5 bases respectively, with 17 bases between them. This CDR3 reads CASSFPETGFNEQYF. In nucleotides, the CDR3 is TGTGCCAGCAGTTTCCCCGAAACAGGGTTCAACGAGCAGTACTTC.

This clonotype was counted only a few times. This rearrangement joins TRBV10-3 to TRBJ2-3; D may correspond to TRBD1 or TRBD2 (5 bases each). CDR3 length: 15 residues. V was shortened by 0 bases and J by 0 bases, with 7 bases between the two germline ends. Germline CDR1 reads ENHRY; CDR2 reads SYGVKD. CDR3 nucleotide sequence: TGTGCCATCAGTGAGTCCCGGGACAGCACAGATACGCAGTATTTT. Amino acid sequence: CAISESRDSTDTQYF.

This clonotype was counted a few times. The genes are TRBV4-3 and TRBJ2-2, with D maybe TRBD2 (5 bases). Germline loops: CDR1 LGHNA, CDR2 YSLEER. The ends were cut back, 1 base at V and 6 bases at J, with 15 bases in the middle. This CDR3 is 16 amino acids long. The CDR3 nucleotides read TGCGCCAGCAGCCAAGCCGGGCGGGCGCGGGCCGGGGAGCTGTTTTTT. Its translation: CASSQAGRARAGELFF.

This clonotype was counted at least ten times. The chain is built from TRBV25-1 and TRBJ2-7; the match to TRBD1 covers 9 bases. This CDR3 is built from 17 residues. CDR1 is MGHDK and CDR2 is SYGVNS in the germline V gene. V lost 2 bases, J lost 5 bases, and 13 bases stayed unmatched. The CDR3: CASSEQRSGQGIDEQYF. The DNA for the CDR3 is TGTGCCAGCAGTGAACAGAGGTCGGGACAGGGAATTGACGAGCAGTACTTC.

This clonotype was detected only a few times. This chain joins TRBV9 and TRBJ1-2, with 7 bases aligning to TRBD1. Germline loops: CDR1 SGDLS, CDR2 YYNGEE. V was pared by 2 bases and J by 10 bases, with 11 bases of the junction left unmatched. The CDR3 contains 14 residues. CDR3 sequence: CASSVGQRVEAYTF. CDR3 DNA: TGTGCCAGCAGCGTGGGACAGAGAGTTGAAGCCTACACCTTC.

The chain joins TRBV7-3 to TRBJ2-3; TRBD2 agrees at 8 bases. Germline CDR1 SGHTA, CDR2 FQGTGA. Germline trimming cut 5 bases from V and 6 bases from J; bases unmatched to any gene: 13. The CDR3 runs 16 residues. The CDR3 DNA reads as TGTGCCAGCAGCCCGGGTAACGGGGGGGCTTGGGATACGCAGTATTTT. Protein: CASSPGNGGAWDTQYF.

This clonotype was seen ten or more times. The genes are TRBV9 and TRBJ2-3; 9 positions match TRBD2. This CDR3 spans 16 amino acids. The trim removed 3 bases at V and 1 base at J, leaving 6 bases unmatched. The germline CDR1 and CDR2 sequences are SGDLS and YYNGEE. In nucleotides, the CDR3 is TGTGCCAGCAGCGCCGGGACTAGCATTGGCACAGATACGCAGTATTTT. Amino acids: CASSAGTSIGTDTQYF.